This T cell receptor beta chain emerged from a study of T cell responses to AZD1222 COVID-19 vaccine. Regarding the study as a whole: Spike was spanned by vaccine-associated CD4 TCRs, which were dominant at 160-218 and 743-854.

Comments on this clone: Its specificity is unknown.

Profiled with immunoSEQ multiplex PCR; TCRdb holds only in-frame clones, not every one. Among about 120,000 clones listed, around 89% were seen once. This CDR3 comprises 14 residues. Germline V gene sequence: CDR1 SGHVS, CDR2 FQNEAQ. V gave up 0 bases and J gave up 4 bases; unmatched junction bases: 0. The sequence came from an adult in good health. The chain uses TRBV7-8 and TRBJ1-5, with 7 positions matching TRBD1. The source was peripheral blood, collected on day 0 of AZD1222 vaccination. CDR3 DNA: TGTGCCAGCAGCTTAGCGACAGGGAATCAGCCCCAGCATTTT. This sequence encodes CASSLATGNQPQHF.